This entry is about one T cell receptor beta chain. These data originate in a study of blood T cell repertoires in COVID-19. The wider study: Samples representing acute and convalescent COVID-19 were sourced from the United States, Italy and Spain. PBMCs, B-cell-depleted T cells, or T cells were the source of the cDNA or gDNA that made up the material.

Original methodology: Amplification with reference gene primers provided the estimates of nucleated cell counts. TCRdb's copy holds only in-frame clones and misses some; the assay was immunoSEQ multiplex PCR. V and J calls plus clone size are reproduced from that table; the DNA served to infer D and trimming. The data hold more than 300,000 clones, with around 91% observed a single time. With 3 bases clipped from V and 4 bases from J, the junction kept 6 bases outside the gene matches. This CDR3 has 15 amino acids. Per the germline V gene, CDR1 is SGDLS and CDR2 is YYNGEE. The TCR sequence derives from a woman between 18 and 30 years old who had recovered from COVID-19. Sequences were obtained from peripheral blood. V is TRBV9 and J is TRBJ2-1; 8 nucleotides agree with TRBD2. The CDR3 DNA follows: TGTGCCAGCAGCGATGGACTAGCCGCATACAATGAGCAGTTCTTC. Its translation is CASSDGLAAYNEQFF.